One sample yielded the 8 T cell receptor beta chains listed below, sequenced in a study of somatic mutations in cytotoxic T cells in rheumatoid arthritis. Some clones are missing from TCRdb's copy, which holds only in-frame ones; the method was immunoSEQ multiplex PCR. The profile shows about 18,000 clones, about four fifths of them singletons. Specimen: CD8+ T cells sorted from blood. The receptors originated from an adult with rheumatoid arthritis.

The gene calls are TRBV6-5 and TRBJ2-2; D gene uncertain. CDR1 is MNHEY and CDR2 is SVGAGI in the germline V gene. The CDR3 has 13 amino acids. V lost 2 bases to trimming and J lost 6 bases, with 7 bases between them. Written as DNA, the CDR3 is TGTGCCAGCAGTTACGGGTCCGCCGGGGAGCTGTTTTTT. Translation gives CASSYGSAGELFF.

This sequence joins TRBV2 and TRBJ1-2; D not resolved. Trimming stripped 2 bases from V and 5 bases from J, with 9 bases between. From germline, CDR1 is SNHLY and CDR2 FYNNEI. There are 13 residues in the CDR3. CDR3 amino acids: CASSELLAYGYTF. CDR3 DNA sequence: TGTGCCAGCAGTGAATTACTAGCGTATGGCTACACCTTC. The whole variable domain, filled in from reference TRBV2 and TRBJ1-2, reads EPEVTQTPSHQVTQMGQEVILRCVPISNHLYFYWYRQILGQKVEFLVSFYNNEISEKSEIFDDQFSVERPDGSNFTLKIRSTKLEDSAMYFCASSELLAYGYTFGSGTRLTVV.

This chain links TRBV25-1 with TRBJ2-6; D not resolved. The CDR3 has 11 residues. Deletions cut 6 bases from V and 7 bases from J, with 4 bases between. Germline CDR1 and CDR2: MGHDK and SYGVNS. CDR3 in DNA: TGTGCCAGCAGAGTAGCCAACGTCCTGACTTTC. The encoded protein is CASRVANVLTF.

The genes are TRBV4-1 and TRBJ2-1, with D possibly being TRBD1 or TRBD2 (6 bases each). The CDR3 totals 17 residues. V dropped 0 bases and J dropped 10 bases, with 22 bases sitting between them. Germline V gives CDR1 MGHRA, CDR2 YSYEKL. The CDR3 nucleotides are TGCGCCAGCAGCCAAGAGCCTGGGGGGCTACTGCGGAACGAGCAGTTCTTC. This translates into CASSQEPGGLLRNEQFF.

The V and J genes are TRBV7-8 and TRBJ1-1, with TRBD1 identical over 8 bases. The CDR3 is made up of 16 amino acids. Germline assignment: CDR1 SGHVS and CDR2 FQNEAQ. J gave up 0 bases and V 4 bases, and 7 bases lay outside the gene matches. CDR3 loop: CASSSTGEAVNTEAFF. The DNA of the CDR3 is TGTGCCAGCAGCTCGACAGGGGAGGCCGTGAACACTGAAGCTTTCTTT.

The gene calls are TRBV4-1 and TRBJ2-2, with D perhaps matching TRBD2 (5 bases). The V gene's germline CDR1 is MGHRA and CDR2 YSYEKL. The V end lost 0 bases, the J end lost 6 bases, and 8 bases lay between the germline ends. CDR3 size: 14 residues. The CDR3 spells CASSQDYGAGELFF. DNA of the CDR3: TGCGCCAGCAGCCAAGACTACGGGGCCGGGGAGCTGTTTTTT.

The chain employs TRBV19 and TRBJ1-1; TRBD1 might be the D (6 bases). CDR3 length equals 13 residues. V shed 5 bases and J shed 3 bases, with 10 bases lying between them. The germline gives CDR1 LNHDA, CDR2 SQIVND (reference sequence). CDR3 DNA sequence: TGTGCCAGTAGTCGTCAGGGGTACACTGAAGCTTTCTTT. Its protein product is CASSRQGYTEAFF.

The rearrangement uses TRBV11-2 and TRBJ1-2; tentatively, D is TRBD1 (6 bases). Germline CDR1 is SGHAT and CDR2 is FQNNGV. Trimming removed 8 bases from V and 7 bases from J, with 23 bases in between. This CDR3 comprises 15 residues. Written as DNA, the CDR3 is TGTGCCAGCCGTTTAATAGGGGGGGGTTCAACTGGCTACACCTTC. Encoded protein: CASRLIGGGSTGYTF.